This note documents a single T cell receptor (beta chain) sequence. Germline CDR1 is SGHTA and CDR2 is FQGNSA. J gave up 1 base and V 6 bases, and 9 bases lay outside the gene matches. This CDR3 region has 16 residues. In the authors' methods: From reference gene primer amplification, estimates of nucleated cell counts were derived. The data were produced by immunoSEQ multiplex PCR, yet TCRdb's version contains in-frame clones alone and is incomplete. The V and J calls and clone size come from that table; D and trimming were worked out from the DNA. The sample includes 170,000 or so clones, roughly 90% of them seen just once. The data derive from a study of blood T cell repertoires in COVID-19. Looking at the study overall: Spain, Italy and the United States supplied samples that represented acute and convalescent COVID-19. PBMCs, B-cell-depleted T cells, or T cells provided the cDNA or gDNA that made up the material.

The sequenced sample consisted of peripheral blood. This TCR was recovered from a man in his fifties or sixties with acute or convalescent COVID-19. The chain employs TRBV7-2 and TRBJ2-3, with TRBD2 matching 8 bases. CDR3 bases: TGTGCCAGCAGACACCGCGGGGGGTCGGGCACAGATACGCAGTATTTT. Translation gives CASRHRGGSGTDTQYF.